This T cell receptor beta chain comes out of a study of PD-1 blockade in classical Hodgkin lymphoma. Study summary: On a schedule of every 2 weeks, patients received nivolumab 3 mg/kg intravenously.

Time point specified: cycle 4 day 1 (C4D1), after five to seven weeks of nivolumab. Each and every patient relapsed after autologous stem cell transplantation, and patients got differing brentuximab vedotin exposure. The V gene's germline CDR1 is ENHRY and CDR2 SYGVKD. The V end lost 6 bases, the J end lost 5 bases, and 20 bases lay between the germline ends. This CDR3 is 15 amino acids long. The method was immunoSEQ multiplex PCR; TCRdb's version includes in-frame clones alone and lacks a portion of them. The sample carries about 96,000 clones, approximately 94% recorded once. The source was peripheral blood mononuclear cells (PBMCs), collected before the fourth cycle of nivolumab. The TCR originated in a human donor with classical Hodgkin lymphoma. The rearrangement uses TRBV10-3 and TRBJ2-7; D might be TRBD2 (5 bases). In DNA form, the CDR3 reads TGTGCCATCAGGCCCGGGGAAGTGGCGAAAAACGAGCAGTACTTC. Its protein is CAIRPGEVAKNEQYF.